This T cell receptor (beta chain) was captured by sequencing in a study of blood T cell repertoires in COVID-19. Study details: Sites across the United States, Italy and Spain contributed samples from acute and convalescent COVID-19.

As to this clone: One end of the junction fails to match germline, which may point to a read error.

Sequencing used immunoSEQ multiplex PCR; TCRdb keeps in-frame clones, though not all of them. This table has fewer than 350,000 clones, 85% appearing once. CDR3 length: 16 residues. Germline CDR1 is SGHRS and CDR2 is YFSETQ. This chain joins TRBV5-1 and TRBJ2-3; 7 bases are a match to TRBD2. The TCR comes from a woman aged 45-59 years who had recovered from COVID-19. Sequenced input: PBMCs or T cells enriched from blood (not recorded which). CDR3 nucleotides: TGCGTCAGCAGCGGCGGGGGAGTCCCTAGCACAGATACGCAGTATTTT. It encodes CVSSGGGVPSTDTQYF.